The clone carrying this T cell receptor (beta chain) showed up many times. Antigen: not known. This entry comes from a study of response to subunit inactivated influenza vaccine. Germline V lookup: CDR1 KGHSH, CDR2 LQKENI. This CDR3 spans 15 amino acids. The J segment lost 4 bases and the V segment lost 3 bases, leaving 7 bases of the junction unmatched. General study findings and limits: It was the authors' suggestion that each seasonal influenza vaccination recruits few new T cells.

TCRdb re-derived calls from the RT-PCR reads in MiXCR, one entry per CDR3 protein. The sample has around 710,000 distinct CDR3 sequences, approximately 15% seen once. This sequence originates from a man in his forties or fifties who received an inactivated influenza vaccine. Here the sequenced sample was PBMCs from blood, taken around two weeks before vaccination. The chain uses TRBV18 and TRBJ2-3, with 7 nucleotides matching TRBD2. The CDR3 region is CASSPWREPPDTQYF. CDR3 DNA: TGTGCCAGCTCACCCTGGCGGGAGCCGCCAGATACGCAGTATTTT. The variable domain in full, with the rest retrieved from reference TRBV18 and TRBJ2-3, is NAGVMQNPRHLVRRRGQEARLRCSPMKGHSHVYWYRQLPEEGLKFMVYLQKENIIDESGMPKERFSAEFPKEGPSILRIQQVVRGDSAAYFCASSPWREPPDTQYFGPGTRLTVL.